The entry that follows covers one T cell receptor beta chain sequence. The data were taken from a study of blood T cell repertoires in COVID-19. Across the study: The samples span acute and convalescent COVID-19 from the United States, Italy and Spain. T cells, B-cell-depleted T cells, or PBMCs provided the cDNA or gDNA that served as material.

How the authors handled the data: The assay estimated nucleated cells by amplifying reference gene primers. Only in-frame clones appear in the TCRdb table, and some are missing; sequencing was by immunoSEQ multiplex PCR. V, J and clone size were drawn from that table, and D and trimming were deduced from the DNA. The sample gives tens of thousands of clones, approximately 82% of which show up once; 0.95% to 1.5% is in the top ten. The CDR3 is 15 amino acids. From germline, CDR1 is LGHDT and CDR2 YNNKEL (reference sequence). The trim removed 8 bases at V and 6 bases at J, leaving 9 bases unmatched. The chain couples TRBV3-1 (or the pseudogene TRBV3-2) to TRBJ1-6; TRBD1 agrees at 8 bases. The TCR originated in a woman of 80 years or more with acute or convalescent COVID-19. Sequencing used peripheral blood. CDR3 sequence: CASQQSGGTNSPLHF. The CDR3 coding sequence is TGTGCCAGCCAACAATCAGGGGGCACTAATTCACCCCTCCACTTT.